These 25 T cell receptor beta chains came from one sample sequenced in a study of shared clonotypes between healthy human individuals. TCRdb's copy holds only in-frame clones and misses some; the assay was immunoSEQ multiplex PCR. Found here are 1.6 million or so clones, approximately 97% of them singletons; the top ten hold about 1.2%. Sample: naive CD4+ T cells sorted from blood. Subset specified: CD45RA+ positively selected. These receptors originate from a man younger than 40 in good health.

The V gene is TRBV7-9, the J gene TRBJ1-5, with D unresolved. The CDR3 is 14 amino acids. Germline V gene data show CDR1 as SEHNR and CDR2 as FQNEAQ (reference sequence). Trimming removed 5 bases from V and 8 bases from J, with 16 bases in between. CDR3 loop: CASSRGGVGEPQHF. CDR3 coding DNA: TGTGCCAGCAGCCGAGGCGGGGTTGGGGAGCCCCAGCATTTT. Based on the CDR3 plus reference TRBV7-9 and TRBJ1-5, the full variable domain is DTGVSQNPRHKITKRGQNVTFRCDPISEHNRLYWYRQTLGQGPEFLTYFQNEAQLEKSRLLSDRFSAERPKGSFSTLEIQRTEQGDSAMYLCASSRGGVGEPQHFGDGTRLSIL.

This clone occurred once. This sequence joins TRBV7-8 and TRBJ2-1, with D tentatively TRBD1 or TRBD2 (6 bases each). This CDR3 region has 13 residues. Per the germline V gene, CDR1 is SGHVS and CDR2 is FQNEAQ. The germline V and J ends were trimmed by 4 bases and 7 bases, with 11 bases remaining between them. DNA for the CDR3: TGTGCCAGCAGCTGGGGGGCTTTAAATGAGCAGTTCTTC. Translation: CASSWGALNEQFF.

The chain carries TRBV27 and TRBJ2-7; a weak D match, TRBD2 (7 bases). Germline V gene lookup returns CDR1 MNHEY and CDR2 SMNVEV (reference sequence). This CDR3 region has 15 residues. V lost 5 bases to trimming and J lost 2 bases, with 16 bases between them. This CDR3 is CASSLGGRVAYEQYF. Here the CDR3 DNA reads TGTGCCAGCAGTCTAGGGGGGAGGGTCGCCTACGAGCAGTACTTC.

The CDR3 nucleotides are TGTGCCAGCAGACCGGACCTGACTCCCTACAATGAGCAGTTCTTC. This codes for CASRPDLTPYNEQFF. V and J are TRBV11-2 and TRBJ2-1; D is unresolved. The germline gives CDR1 SGHAT, CDR2 FQNNGV. The CDR3 consists of 15 residues. Trimming removed 6 bases from V and 2 bases from J, with 14 bases in between.

The chain carries TRBV28 and TRBJ2-5; D gene ambiguous. The CDR3 has 18 amino acids. The germline CDR1 and CDR2 sequences are MDHEN and SYDVKM. V was pared by 3 bases and J by 1 base, with 21 bases between. CDR3 amino acids: CASSFPRAASGPQETQYF. CDR3 coding DNA: TGTGCCAGCAGTTTCCCCCGGGCGGCCTCAGGCCCCCAAGAGACCCAGTACTTC. The whole variable domain, filled in from reference TRBV28 and TRBJ2-5, reads DVKVTQSSRYLVKRTGEKVFLECVQDMDHENMFWYRQDPGLGLRLIYFSYDVKMKEKGDIPEGYSVSREKKERFSLILESASTNQTSMYLCASSFPRAASGPQETQYFGPGTRLLVL.

The chain joins TRBV7-9 to TRBJ1-5, with D perhaps matching TRBD1 (6 bases). The germline V gene encodes CDR1 SEHNR and CDR2 FQNEAQ (reference sequence). CDR3 size: 17 residues. Trimming stripped 2 bases from V and 0 bases from J, with 14 bases between. The CDR3 nucleotides read TGTGCCAGCAGCTTAAGCAGGGGACACTATAGCAATCAGCCCCAGCATTTT. Encoded protein: CASSLSRGHYSNQPQHF.

The rearrangement joins TRBV19 to TRBJ1-3; 8 nucleotides agree with TRBD1. The ends lost 4 bases at V and 0 bases at J; junction bases unmatched: 5. Germline V lookup: CDR1 LNHDA, CDR2 SQIVND (reference sequence). The CDR3 totals 16 residues. The DNA for the CDR3 is TGTGCCAGTAGTACCGGGACAGGCATCTCTGGAAACACCATATATTTT. Translation gives CASSTGTGISGNTIYF.

The chain has TRBV15 and TRBJ1-4; 7 positions match TRBD1. This CDR3 is built from 15 residues. With 3 bases clipped from V and 8 bases from J, the junction kept 9 bases outside the gene matches. Germline V gene lookup returns CDR1 LNHNV and CDR2 YYDKDF (reference sequence). The CDR3: CATSSRGTASEKLFF. The CDR3 bases are TGTGCCACCAGCAGCAGAGGGACAGCGAGCGAAAAACTGTTTTTT.

The chain couples TRBV18 to TRBJ2-6; TRBD2 aligns across 9 bases. Germline CDR1 KGHSH, CDR2 LQKENI. The trim removed 2 bases at V and 2 bases at J, leaving 10 bases unmatched. The CDR3 is made up of 19 amino acids. CDR3: CASSPTRSGGRAGANVLTF. CDR3 coding DNA: TGTGCCAGCTCACCAACCAGAAGCGGGGGGCGAGCTGGGGCCAACGTCCTGACTTTC.

The V and J genes are TRBV6-1 and TRBJ1-5, with D uncertain. Per germline, CDR1 MNHNS and CDR2 SASEGT. V dropped 0 bases and J dropped 5 bases, with 11 bases sitting between them. This CDR3 has 15 residues. CDR3 sequence: CASSEAFHIDQPQHF. The CDR3 nucleotides read TGTGCCAGCAGTGAAGCTTTCCACATCGATCAGCCCCAGCATTTT.

The rearrangement links TRBV5-4 to TRBJ2-5; D uncertain. The ends were cut back, 0 bases at V and 5 bases at J, with 5 bases in the middle. CDR3 length: 12 residues. Germline V gene sequence: CDR1 SGHNT, CDR2 YYREEE (reference sequence). The CDR3 spells CASSLDSETQYF. DNA of the CDR3: TGTGCCAGCAGCTTGGACTCGGAGACCCAGTACTTC.

The V and J genes are TRBV29-1 and TRBJ1-1, with 9 bases that match TRBD1. Germline V gene lookup returns CDR1 SQVTM and CDR2 ANQGSEA. The CDR3 is 13 residues long. V gave up 6 bases and J gave up 4 bases; unmatched junction bases: 6. Here the CDR3 reads CSVAATGGTEAFF. Here the CDR3 DNA reads TGCAGCGTGGCCGCGACAGGGGGCACTGAAGCTTTCTTT.

This sequence joins TRBV7-3 and TRBJ1-1; D is unclear. V lost 2 bases and J lost 7, with 14 bases in between. CDR1 and CDR2 (germline): SGHTA, FQGTGA. The CDR3 has 14 residues. This CDR3 reads CASSLVPTRHEAFF. CDR3 coding DNA: TGTGCCAGCAGCTTAGTTCCTACACGGCATGAAGCTTTCTTT.

The gene calls are TRBV9 and TRBJ2-1; D gene unclear. V lost 4 bases, J lost 7 bases, and 6 bases lay in between. Germline CDR1 SGDLS, CDR2 YYNGEE. The CDR3 extends over 11 amino acids. CDR3 in amino acids: CASSTLNEQFF. DNA for the CDR3: TGTGCCAGCAGCACGTTAAATGAGCAGTTCTTC.

The rearrangement joins TRBV28 to TRBJ2-3; tentatively, D is TRBD2 (5 bases). This CDR3 contains 13 residues. CDR1 is MDHEN, CDR2 SYDVKM, per germline. The ends were cut back, 6 bases at V and 2 bases at J, with 9 bases in the middle. Here the CDR3 reads CASSPGFTDTQYF. The CDR3 DNA is TGTGCCAGCAGCCCGGGGTTCACAGATACGCAGTATTTT.

The rearrangement joins TRBV5-8 to TRBJ2-1; 8 nucleotides align to TRBD2. CDR1 is SGHTS and CDR2 is YDEGEE in the germline V gene. J was trimmed by 9 bases and V by 4 bases; bases with no gene match: 12. The CDR3 has 15 residues. CDR3 DNA sequence: TGTGCCAGCAGCCAATCGGGACTAGTCGGTGGTGAGCAGTTCTTC. Translating it yields CASSQSGLVGGEQFF.

This clone was detected only once. The chain carries TRBV5-4 and TRBJ1-5; the D is unclear. The germline V gene has CDR1 SGHNT and CDR2 YYREEE (reference sequence). This CDR3 is built from 16 residues. The V and J ends lost 0 bases and 4 bases respectively, with 14 bases between them. CDR3 protein: CASSLDGGIGNQPQHF. The CDR3 region has the DNA TGTGCCAGCAGCTTGGACGGTGGAATAGGAAATCAGCCCCAGCATTTT.

J is TRBJ1-5 and V is TRBV4-2; weak D call: TRBD1 (6 bases). The germline V and J ends were trimmed by 5 bases and 2 bases, with 16 bases remaining between them. The CDR3 totals 16 residues. The germline CDR1 and CDR2 sequences are LGHNA and YNFKEQ. The CDR3 DNA reads as TGTGCCAGCAGCAAGGGGGGCCGGGAGGGCAATCAGCCCCAGCATTTT. The encoded protein is CASSKGGREGNQPQHF.

The chain carries TRBV29-1 and TRBJ2-7; 8 positions match TRBD2. The V segment lost 6 bases and the J segment 3 bases; nucleotides outside the gene matches: 10. This CDR3 is built from 14 residues. The germline V gene has CDR1 SQVTM and CDR2 ANQGSEA. The CDR3 sequence: CSVLGTRENYEQYF. The CDR3 region has the DNA TGCAGCGTCCTTGGGACTAGGGAAAACTACGAGCAGTACTTC.

The chain is built from TRBV6-5 and TRBJ2-7; D not resolved. Per germline, CDR1 MNHEY and CDR2 SVGAGI. Between the trimmed V and J ends, which lost 0 bases and 3 bases, there was a span of 15 bases. The CDR3 runs 16 residues. The CDR3 region has the DNA TGTGCCAGCAGTTACTCGATAGGGAAAAAAGACTACGAGCAGTACTTC. Its protein product is CASSYSIGKKDYEQYF.

The chain carries TRBV7-3 and TRBJ2-3; D tentatively reads TRBD1 or TRBD2 (5 bases each). The ends were cut back, 5 bases at V and 2 bases at J, with 17 bases in the middle. This CDR3 has 16 residues. Germline lookup yields CDR1 SGHTA and CDR2 FQGTGA. CDR3 amino acids: CASSAGPGTVTDTQYF. The CDR3, as DNA: TGTGCCAGCAGCGCCGGCCCCGGGACGGTCACAGATACGCAGTATTTT.

A single count supports this clone. The V gene is TRBV11-2, the J gene TRBJ2-1; TRBD2 is a possible D gene (5 bases). CDR1 and CDR2 (germline): SGHAT, FQNNGV. Trimming left V 1 base short and J 7 bases short, with 17 bases between. The CDR3 runs to 16 residues. This chain's CDR3 is CASSLVRLALMNEQFF. As DNA, the CDR3 is TGTGCCAGCAGCTTAGTGAGGCTAGCACTAATGAATGAGCAGTTCTTC.

The rearrangement links TRBV7-9 to TRBJ2-3; perhaps TRBD2 as D (5 bases). V was pared by 10 bases and J by 1 base, with 18 bases between. The CDR3 is 15 amino acids. Looked up from germline, CDR1 is SEHNR and CDR2 is FQNEAQ (reference sequence). In DNA form, the CDR3 reads TGTGCCACCTCACGAGGGCTAGCTGGCACAGATACGCAGTATTTT. Residues: CATSRGLAGTDTQYF. The whole variable domain, filled in from reference TRBV7-9 and TRBJ2-3, reads DTGVSQNPRHKITKRGQNVTFRCDPISEHNRLYWYRQTLGQGPEFLTYFQNEAQLEKSRLLSDRFSAERPKGSFSTLEIQRTEQGDSAMYLCATSRGLAGTDTQYFGPGTRLTVL.

The genes are TRBV7-2 and TRBJ2-7, with D possibly matching TRBD2 (6 bases). V lost 2 bases and J lost 0, with 14 bases in between. Germline V gene lookup returns CDR1 SGHTA and CDR2 FQGNSA. The CDR3 has 16 amino acids. CDR3 nucleotide sequence: TGTGCCAGCAGCTTAATAGGGAGGCAGAGCTCCTACGAGCAGTACTTC. Its protein is CASSLIGRQSSYEQYF.

About this clone: A much more abundant neighbour one base away suggests this may be a read error. This chain connects TRBV5-1 to TRBJ2-3, with D perhaps matching TRBD1 or TRBD2 (8 bases each). CDR3 length: 16 amino acids. The germline V and J ends were trimmed by 6 bases and 6 bases, with 23 bases remaining between them. Germline lookup yields CDR1 SGHRS and CDR2 YFSETQ. The CDR3 loop reads CASNPGGQGGGDTQYF. The CDR3 bases are TGCGCCAGCAACCCCGGAGGACAGGGCGGGGGGGATACGCAGTATTTT. Full variable domain (missing parts from reference TRBV5-1 and TRBJ2-3): KAGVTQTPRYLIKTRGQQVTLSCSPISGHRSVSWYQQTPGQGLQFLFEYFSETQRNKGNFPGRFSGRQFSNSRSEMNVSTLELGDSALYLCASNPGGQGGGDTQYFGPGTRLTVL.